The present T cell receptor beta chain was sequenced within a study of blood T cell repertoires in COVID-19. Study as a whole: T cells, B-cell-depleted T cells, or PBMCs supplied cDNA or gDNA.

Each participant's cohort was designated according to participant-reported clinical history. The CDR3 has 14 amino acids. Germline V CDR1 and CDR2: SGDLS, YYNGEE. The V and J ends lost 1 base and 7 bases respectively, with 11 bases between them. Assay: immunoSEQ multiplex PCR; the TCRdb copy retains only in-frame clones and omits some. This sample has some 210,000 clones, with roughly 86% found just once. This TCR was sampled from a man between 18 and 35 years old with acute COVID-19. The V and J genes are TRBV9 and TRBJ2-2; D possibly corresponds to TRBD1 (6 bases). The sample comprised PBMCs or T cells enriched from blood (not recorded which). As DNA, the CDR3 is TGTGCCAGCAGCGTAACAGGGTTAGACGGGGAGCTGTTTTTT. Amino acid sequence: CASSVTGLDGELFF. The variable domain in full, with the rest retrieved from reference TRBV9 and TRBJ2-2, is DSGVTQTPKHLITATGQRVTLRCSPRSGDLSVYWYQQSLDQGLQFLIQYYNGEERAKGNILERFSAQQFPDLHSELNLSSLELGDSALYFCASSVTGLDGELFFGEGSRLTVL.